This T cell receptor beta chain was identified in a study of T cell responses to AZD1222 COVID-19 vaccine. Study-level results: Following two doses of AZD1222, Spike-specific TCR breadth and depth rose.

Measured with immunoSEQ multiplex PCR; TCRdb has only the in-frame clones, and not every one. This sample has over 90,000 clones, with roughly nine tenths found just once. Details on this clone: Its antigen is unidentified.

Per germline, CDR1 DFQATT and CDR2 SNEGSKA (reference sequence). With 3 bases removed from V and 4 bases from J, the gap between germline ends came to 10 bases. The CDR3 has 13 residues. This specimen was peripheral blood, taken on day 0 of AZD1222 vaccination. This receptor was obtained from an adult in good health. The chain combines TRBV20-1 with TRBJ1-5; TRBD1 is a possible D gene (6 bases). CDR3 in DNA: TGCAGTGCTAGTGGACAGCCGAATCAGCCCCAGCATTTT. Translating gives CSASGQPNQPQHF.